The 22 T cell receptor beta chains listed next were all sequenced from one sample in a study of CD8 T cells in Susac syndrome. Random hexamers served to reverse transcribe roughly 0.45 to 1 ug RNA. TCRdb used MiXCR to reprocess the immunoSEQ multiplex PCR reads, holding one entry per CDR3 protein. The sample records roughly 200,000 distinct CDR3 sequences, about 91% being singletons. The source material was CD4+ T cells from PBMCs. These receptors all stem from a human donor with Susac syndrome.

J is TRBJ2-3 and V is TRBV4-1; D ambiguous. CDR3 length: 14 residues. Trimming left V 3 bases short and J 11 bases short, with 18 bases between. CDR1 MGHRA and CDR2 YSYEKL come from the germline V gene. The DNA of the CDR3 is TGCGCCAGCAGCCAGGAGCACACACGTACGAGGCAGTATTTT. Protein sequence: CASSQEHTRTRQYF.

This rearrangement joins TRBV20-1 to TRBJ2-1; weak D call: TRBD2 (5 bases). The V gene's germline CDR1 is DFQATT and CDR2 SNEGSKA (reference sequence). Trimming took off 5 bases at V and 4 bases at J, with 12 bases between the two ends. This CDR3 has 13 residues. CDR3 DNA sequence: TGCAGTGCTGAGGGAAGGCTTTACAATGAGCAGTTCTTC. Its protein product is CSAEGRLYNEQFF.

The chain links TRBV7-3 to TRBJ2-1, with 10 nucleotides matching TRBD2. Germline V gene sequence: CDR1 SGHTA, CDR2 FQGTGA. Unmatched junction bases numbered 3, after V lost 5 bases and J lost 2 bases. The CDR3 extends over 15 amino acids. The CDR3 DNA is TGTGCCAGCAGCCCCACTAGCGGGACCTACAATGAGCAGTTCTTC. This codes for CASSPTSGTYNEQFF.

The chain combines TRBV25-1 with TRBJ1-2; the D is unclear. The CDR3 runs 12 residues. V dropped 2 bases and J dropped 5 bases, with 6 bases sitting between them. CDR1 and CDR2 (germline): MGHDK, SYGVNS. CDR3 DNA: TGTGCCAGCAGTGAAAACTTTTATGGCTACACCTTC. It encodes CASSENFYGYTF.

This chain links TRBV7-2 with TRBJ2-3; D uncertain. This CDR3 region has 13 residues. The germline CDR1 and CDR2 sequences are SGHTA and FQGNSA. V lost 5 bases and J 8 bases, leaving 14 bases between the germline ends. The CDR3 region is CASSKQSPATQYF. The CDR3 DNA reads TGTGCCAGCAGCAAGCAGTCCCCCGCTACGCAGTATTTT. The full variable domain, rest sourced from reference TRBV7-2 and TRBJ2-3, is GAGVSQSPSNKVTEKGKDVELRCDPISGHTALYWYRQSLGQGLEFLIYFQGNSAPDKSGLPSDRFSAERTGGSVSTLTIQRTQQEDSAVYLCASSKQSPATQYFGPGTRLTVL.

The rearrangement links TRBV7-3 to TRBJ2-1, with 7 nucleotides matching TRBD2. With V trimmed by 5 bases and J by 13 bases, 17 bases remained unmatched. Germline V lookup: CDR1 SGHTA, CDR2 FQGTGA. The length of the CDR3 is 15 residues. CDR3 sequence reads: CASSQSGIGGGSQFF. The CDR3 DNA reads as TGTGCCAGCAGCCAGAGCGGGATTGGTGGTGGTTCTCAGTTCTTC.

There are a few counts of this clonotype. CDR3: CASSSRTGTDTQYF. CDR3 nucleotides: TGTGCCAGCAGTTCTCGGACAGGGACAGATACGCAGTATTTT. The chain couples TRBV12-3 or TRBV12-4 to TRBJ2-3, with 8 bases aligning to TRBD1. Trimming took 4 bases from V and 3 from J; bases not matched to a gene: 3. The CDR3 contains 14 residues.

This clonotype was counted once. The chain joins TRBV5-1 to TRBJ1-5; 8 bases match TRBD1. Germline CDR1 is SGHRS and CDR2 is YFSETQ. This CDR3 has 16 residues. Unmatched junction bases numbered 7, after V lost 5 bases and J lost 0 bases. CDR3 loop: CASRFGTGDSNQPQHF. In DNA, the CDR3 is TGCGCCAGCAGGTTTGGGACAGGAGATAGCAATCAGCCCCAGCATTTT.

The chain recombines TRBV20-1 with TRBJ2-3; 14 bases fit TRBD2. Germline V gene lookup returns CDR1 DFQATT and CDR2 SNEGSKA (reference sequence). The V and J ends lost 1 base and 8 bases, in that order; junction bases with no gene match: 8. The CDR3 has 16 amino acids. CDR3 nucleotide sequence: TGCAGTGCTAGAGTCGGACTAGCGGGGGGTTGGGGTACGCAGTATTTT. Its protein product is CSARVGLAGGWGTQYF.

This CDR3 reads CASSESHTFNEQFF. The CDR3 region has the DNA TGTGCCAGCAGTGAATCCCACACGTTCAATGAGCAGTTCTTC. The chain links TRBV25-1 to TRBJ2-1; D remains ambiguous. Germline CDR1 is MGHDK and CDR2 is SYGVNS. Between the trimmed V and J ends, which lost 1 base and 6 bases, there was a span of 10 bases. CDR3 size: 14 residues.

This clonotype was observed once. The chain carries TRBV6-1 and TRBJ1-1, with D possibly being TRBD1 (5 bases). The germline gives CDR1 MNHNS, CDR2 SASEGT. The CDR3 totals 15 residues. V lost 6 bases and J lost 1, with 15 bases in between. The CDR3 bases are TGTGCCAGCAGGGCTGAGACAGTGGCGAACACTGAAGCTTTCTTT. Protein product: CASRAETVANTEAFF.

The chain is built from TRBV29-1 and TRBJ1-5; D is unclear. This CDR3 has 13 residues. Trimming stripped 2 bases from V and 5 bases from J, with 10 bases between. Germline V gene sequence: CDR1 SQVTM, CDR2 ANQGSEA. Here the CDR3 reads CSVETDRDQPQHF. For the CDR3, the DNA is TGCAGCGTTGAAACGGATAGGGATCAGCCCCAGCATTTT.

CDR3 protein: CASSHAGTGGEAFF. The CDR3 DNA sequence: TGTGCCAGCAGCCATGCCGGGACAGGCGGTGAAGCTTTCTTT. The gene calls are TRBV3-1 and TRBJ1-1; 8 bases are a match to TRBD1. The V gene end was trimmed by 3 bases and the J gene end by 7 bases; junction bases not matched to a gene: 7. Germline CDR1 is LGHDT and CDR2 is YNNKEL (reference sequence). The CDR3 is 14 amino acids.

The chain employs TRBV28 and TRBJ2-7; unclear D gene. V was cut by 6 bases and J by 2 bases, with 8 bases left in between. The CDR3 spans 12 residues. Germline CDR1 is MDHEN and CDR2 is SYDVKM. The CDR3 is CASSPNAYEQYF. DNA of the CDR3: TGTGCCAGCAGCCCTAACGCCTACGAGCAGTACTTC.

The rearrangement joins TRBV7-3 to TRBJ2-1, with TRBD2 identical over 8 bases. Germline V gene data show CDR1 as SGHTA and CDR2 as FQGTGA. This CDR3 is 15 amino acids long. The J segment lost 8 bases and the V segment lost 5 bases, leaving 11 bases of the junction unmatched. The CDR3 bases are TGTGCCAGCAGCCCCAGTCCGGGAGGGTTTGATGAGCAGTTCTTC. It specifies CASSPSPGGFDEQFF.

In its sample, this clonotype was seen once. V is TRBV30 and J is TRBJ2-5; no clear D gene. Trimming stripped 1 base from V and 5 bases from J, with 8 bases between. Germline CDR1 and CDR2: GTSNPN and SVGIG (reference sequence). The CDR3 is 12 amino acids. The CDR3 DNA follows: TGTGCCTGGAGTGAGGTAGCCGAGACCCAGTACTTC. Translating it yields CAWSEVAETQYF.

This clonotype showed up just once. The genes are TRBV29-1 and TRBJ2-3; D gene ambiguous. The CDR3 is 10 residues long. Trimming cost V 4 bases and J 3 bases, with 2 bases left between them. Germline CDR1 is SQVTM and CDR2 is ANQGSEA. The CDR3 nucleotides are TGCAGCGTTGGTACAGATACGCAGTATTTT. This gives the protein CSVGTDTQYF.

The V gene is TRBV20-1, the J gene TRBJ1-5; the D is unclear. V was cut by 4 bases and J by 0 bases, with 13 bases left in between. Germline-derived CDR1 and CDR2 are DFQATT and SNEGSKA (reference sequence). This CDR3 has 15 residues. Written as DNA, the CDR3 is TGCAGTGCTACCAGGTCTCCTGATAGCAATCAGCCCCAGCATTTT. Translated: CSATRSPDSNQPQHF.

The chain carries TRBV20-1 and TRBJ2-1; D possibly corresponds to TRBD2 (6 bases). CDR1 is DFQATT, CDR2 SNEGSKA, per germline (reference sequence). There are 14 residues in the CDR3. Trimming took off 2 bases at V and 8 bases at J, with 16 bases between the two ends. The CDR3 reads CSARFGGSSHEQFF. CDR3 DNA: TGCAGTGCTAGATTCGGGGGTTCCAGTCATGAGCAGTTCTTC.

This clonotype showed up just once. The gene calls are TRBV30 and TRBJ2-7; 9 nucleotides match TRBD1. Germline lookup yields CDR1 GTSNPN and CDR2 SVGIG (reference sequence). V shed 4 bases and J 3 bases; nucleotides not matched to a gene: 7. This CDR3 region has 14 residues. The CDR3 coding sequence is TGTGCCTGGAAATTAACAGGGGGCGGCTACGAGCAGTACTTC. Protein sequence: CAWKLTGGGYEQYF.

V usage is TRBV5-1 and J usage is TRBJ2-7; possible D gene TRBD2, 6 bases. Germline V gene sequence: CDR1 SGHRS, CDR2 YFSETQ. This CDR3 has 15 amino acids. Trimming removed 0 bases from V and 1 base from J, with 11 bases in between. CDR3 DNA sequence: TGCGCCAGCAGCTTGGCCCCGGAGGGATCCTACGAGCAGTACTTC. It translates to CASSLAPEGSYEQYF.

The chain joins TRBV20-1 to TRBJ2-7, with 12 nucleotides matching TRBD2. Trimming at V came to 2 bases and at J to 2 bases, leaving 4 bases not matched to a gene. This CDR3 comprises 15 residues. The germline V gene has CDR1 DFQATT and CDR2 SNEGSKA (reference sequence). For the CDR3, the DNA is TGCAGTGCTAGATCGCGACTAGCGGGAGCCTACGAGCAGTACTTC. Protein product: CSARSRLAGAYEQYF.